These T cell receptor beta chains were read from a single sample in a study of shared clonotypes between healthy human individuals. Data came from immunoSEQ multiplex PCR; TCRdb stores just in-frame clones and leaves some out. The sample contains more than 2 million clones, approximately 94% of which appear only once. The sequenced material came from naive CD4+ T cells sorted from blood. All receptors derive from a man between 18 and 35 years old in good health. CDR3s include the opening cysteine and the closing phenylalanine or tryptophan. Fields, in order: V gene, J gene, clone size, D gene, CDR3 DNA, CDR3 protein. The D gene is left open where the match is weak. Size tells how often a clone was seen (once, few, many) or the class of an expanded clone, and some rows leave it out.

TRBV5-1	TRBJ1-2	NA	NA	TGCGCCAGCAGCTTCAACACGGACACCCAAAACTATGGCTACACCTTC	CASSFNTDTQNYGYTF
TRBV6-5	TRBJ1-5	NA	TRBD1	TGTGCCAGCAGGAAAGACAGGGGATATCAGCCCCAGCATTTT	CASRKDRGYQPQHF
TRBV30	TRBJ2-3	NA	TRBD1	TGTGCCTGGAGGGAGGGGACAGGTCTCACAGATACGCAGTATTTT	CAWREGTGLTDTQYF
TRBV20-1	TRBJ1-4	NA	NA	TGCAGTGCAGAGAGGGATGAAAAACTGTTTTTT	CSAERDEKLFF
TRBV7-6	TRBJ1-4	NA	NA	TGTGCCAGCAGCCCCCAAAGGGCCCGGGGTGAAAAACTGTTTTTT	CASSPQRARGEKLFF
TRBV7-2	TRBJ1-1	once	NA	TGTGCCAGCAGCTTAGGAGTGCTCACTGAAGCTTTCTTT	CASSLGVLTEAFF
TRBV11-2	TRBJ1-1	NA	NA	TGTGCCAGCAGCTTTTCAGAAAACACTGAAGCTTTCTTT	CASSFSENTEAFF
TRBV30	TRBJ1-4	once	TRBD1	TGTGCCTGGAGTGGGACAGGGGTAGGTGAAAAACTGTTTTTT	CAWSGTGVGEKLFF
TRBV4-1	TRBJ1-2	NA	TRBD1	TGCGCCAGCAGCGCTCCCGGGAGGGACAGGGGGTCGGGCTACACCTTC	CASSAPGRDRGSGYTF
TRBV6-1	TRBJ1-1	NA	TRBD1	TGTGCCAGCAGTGAGGGACAGGGGAACACTGAAGCTTTCTTT	CASSEGQGNTEAFF
TRBV4-1	TRBJ1-2	NA	TRBD1	TGCGCCAGCAGTCGCGACAGGGCTTCGGGCTACACCTTC	CASSRDRASGYTF
TRBV6-1	TRBJ2-3	NA	TRBD2	TGTGCCAGCAGTGAAACTAGCGGGGGCACAGATACGCAGTATTTT	CASSETSGGTDTQYF
TRBV11-3	TRBJ2-1	NA	TRBD2	TGTGCCAGCAGCCAGGGACTAGCGGGAGACAATGAGCAGTTCTTC	CASSQGLAGDNEQFF
TRBV30	TRBJ1-4	NA	NA	TGTGCCTGGAGTGTACCAGGGAAAGAAAAACTGTTTTTT	CAWSVPGKEKLFF
TRBV5-1	TRBJ2-2	NA	NA	TGCGCCAGCAGCTTGGTTCAACCGGGGGTCACCGGGGAGCTGTTTTTT	CASSLVQPGVTGELFF
TRBV19	TRBJ1-3	NA	NA	TGTGCCAGTGACGACCTTCGGTCTGGAAACACCATATATTTT	CASDDLRSGNTIYF
TRBV5-1	TRBJ2-7	NA	NA	TGCGCCAGCAGCTTGGATGCCTTCGACCCGAATAGACACCACGAGCAGTACTTC	CASSLDAFDPNRHHEQYF
TRBV28	TRBJ1-2	NA	NA	TGTGCCAGCAGTTATGGCTATGGCTACACCTTC	CASSYGYGYTF
TRBV30	TRBJ2-7	NA	TRBD1	TGTGCCTGGAGTGTATGGGACAGCTCCTACGAGCAGTACTTC	CAWSVWDSSYEQYF
TRBV9	TRBJ2-7	NA	NA	TGTGCCAGCAGCGCTACAGGGAGTCCGGGCGGGAGAAGGGCCTACGAGCAGTACTTC	CASSATGSPGGRRAYEQYF
TRBV5-1	TRBJ2-3	once	NA	TGCGCCAGCAGTTCCGGGCTAGCGAGCGCAGATACGCAGTATTTT	CASSSGLASADTQYF
TRBV11-2	TRBJ2-7	NA	TRBD2	TGTGCCAGCAGCCCAACTAGCGGGAGCTACGAGCAGTACTTC	CASSPTSGSYEQYF
TRBV5-1	TRBJ1-4	NA	NA	TGCGCCAGCAGCCTGGGCGTCGTGACAGCTAATGAAAAACTGTTTTTT	CASSLGVVTANEKLFF
TRBV7-2	TRBJ2-7	NA	TRBD1	TGTGCCAGCAGCGGATACCGGGACAGGAACTACGAGCAGTACTTC	CASSGYRDRNYEQYF
TRBV28	TRBJ1-5	NA	TRBD1	TGTGCCAGCAGGGGGGGGACAGGGGGCTTGGCCCAGCATTTT	CASRGGTGGLAQHF
TRBV19	TRBJ2-5	NA	NA	TGTGCCAGTAGCACGAAGCAGGGTTTTCAAGAGACCCAGTACTTC	CASSTKQGFQETQYF
TRBV2	TRBJ1-1	NA	NA	TGTGCCAGCAGTCCGGGACAATCAACTTTCTTT	CASSPGQSTFF
TRBV6-5	TRBJ2-1	NA	NA	TGTGCCAGCAGTTACTCCCAAGGTGTTGCCAATGAGCAGTTCTTC	CASSYSQGVANEQFF
TRBV4-3	TRBJ2-7	NA	TRBD2	TGCGCCAGCAGCCAAGGGGCTAGCGGGATTTACGAGCAGTACTTC	CASSQGASGIYEQYF
TRBV18	TRBJ2-2	NA	NA	TGTGCCAGCTCACCACCCACAGACCACACCGGGGAGCTGTTTTTT	CASSPPTDHTGELFF
TRBV20-1	TRBJ1-2	NA	NA	TGCAGTGCTTCTGGGGATGGCTACACCTTC	CSASGDGYTF
TRBV5-8	TRBJ2-2	NA	TRBD1	TGTGCCAGCAGCCTTCGGGACAGAGCACTATCCACCGGGGAGCTGTTTTTT	CASSLRDRALSTGELFF
TRBV5-1	TRBJ1-6	few	NA	TGCGCCAGCAGCTTGGAGCAGACTAATTCACCCCTCCACTTT	CASSLEQTNSPLHF
TRBV10-3	TRBJ2-3	NA	NA	TGTGCCATCTCCGGGACCCGCACAGATACGCAGTATTTT	CAISGTRTDTQYF
TRBV4-1	TRBJ1-2	NA	NA	TGCGCCAGCAGCCAGGGGGGTTCCTATGGCTACACCTTC	CASSQGGSYGYTF
TRBV29-1	TRBJ1-1	NA	NA	TGCAGCGTTGAATCAGGGGTGAACACTGAAGCTTTCTTT	CSVESGVNTEAFF
TRBV7-2	TRBJ1-6	NA	NA	TGTGCCAGCAGCTTAGCGGCGCCAGCTTCACCCCTCCACTTT	CASSLAAPASPLHF